The 23 T cell receptor beta chains presented below share a single source sample, sequenced in a study of T cell responses to AZD1222 COVID-19 vaccine. The method was immunoSEQ multiplex PCR; TCRdb's version includes in-frame clones alone and lacks a portion of them. The sample includes about 73,000 clones, about 91% of them seen just once. The sample here was peripheral blood, taken 28 days after the second AZD1222 dose. Receptor source: an adult who received the AZD1222 COVID-19 vaccine.

This chain links TRBV18 with TRBJ2-5; TRBD1 aligns across 8 bases. From germline, CDR1 is KGHSH and CDR2 LQKENI. This CDR3 is built from 16 residues. V lost 3 bases and J lost 4; bases outside the gene matches: 10. The CDR3 coding sequence is TGTGCCAGCTCACCGAGACAGGGGCTGTGGGGAGAGACCCAGTACTTC. This gives the protein CASSPRQGLWGETQYF.

The V call is TRBV5-1, the J call TRBJ2-1; D is possibly TRBD1 (6 bases). V lost 2 bases and J lost 5, with 14 bases in between. Germline CDR1 SGHRS, CDR2 YFSETQ. The CDR3 runs 15 residues. The chain's CDR3 is CASSLPQGTHNEQFF. In DNA form, the CDR3 reads TGCGCCAGCAGCTTACCCCAGGGGACACACAATGAGCAGTTCTTC.

The rearrangement links TRBV7-9 to TRBJ2-3; maybe TRBD2 (5 bases). This CDR3 spans 18 amino acids. Germline CDR1 SEHNR, CDR2 FQNEAQ (reference sequence). V was pared by 5 bases and J by 0 bases, with 21 bases between. The CDR3 DNA is TGTGCCAGCAGCCCTACCTTTGGGAGATCCAAAAGCACAGATACGCAGTATTTT. Translating gives CASSPTFGRSKSTDTQYF.

For this clone: A junction boundary mismatches the germline segment, possibly from a read error. The rearrangement joins TRBV12-3 or TRBV12-4 to TRBJ2-1; 7 nucleotides line up with TRBD2. The CDR3 covers 11 residues. This chain's CDR3 is CASSSGLVSLF. The DNA for the CDR3 is TGTGCCAGCAGTTCTGGACTAGTTTCGCTCTTC.

This sequence joins TRBV6-4 and TRBJ1-1; the D gene is possibly TRBD1 (5 bases). The V and J ends lost 6 bases and 4 bases respectively, with 15 bases between them. Germline CDR1 and CDR2: MRHNA and SNTAGT. CDR3 size: 14 residues. The CDR3 DNA reads TGTGCCAGCAGGAGCATAAGGGGCAGCACTGAAGCTTTCTTT. Its translation: CASRSIRGSTEAFF.

V usage is TRBV9 and J usage is TRBJ2-1, with 13 bases aligning to TRBD2. Per germline, CDR1 SGDLS and CDR2 YYNGEE. The V segment lost 4 bases and the J segment 3 bases; nucleotides outside the gene matches: 10. The CDR3 consists of 18 residues. The CDR3 loop reads CASSQFGLAGDVYNEQFF. As DNA, the CDR3 is TGTGCCAGCAGCCAGTTCGGACTAGCGGGAGATGTCTACAATGAGCAGTTCTTC. Together with reference TRBV9 and TRBJ2-1, the CDR3 gives the full variable domain: DSGVTQTPKHLITATGQRVTLRCSPRSGDLSVYWYQQSLDQGLQFLIQYYNGEERAKGNILERFSAQQFPDLHSELNLSSLELGDSALYFCASSQFGLAGDVYNEQFFGPGTRLTVL.

V and J are TRBV6-4 and TRBJ1-2; D gene ambiguous. CDR1 is MRHNA, CDR2 SNTAGT, per germline. The CDR3 totals 11 residues. The V gene lost 5 bases and the J gene lost 8 bases, with 9 bases spanning the gap. The CDR3 region has the DNA TGTGCCAGCAGTAGAGGGAGCGGCTACACCTTC. It yields the protein CASSRGSGYTF.

The CDR3, as DNA: TGTGCCAGCAGCCAAAATAGCGGGGGCGGAGAGACCCAGTACTTC. Amino acid sequence: CASSQNSGGGETQYF. The chain combines TRBV4-2 with TRBJ2-5, with TRBD2 matching over 9 bases. The CDR3 covers 15 residues. Germline assignment: CDR1 LGHNA and CDR2 YNFKEQ. Germline trimming cut 2 bases from V and 4 bases from J; bases unmatched to any gene: 5.

The rearrangement uses TRBV7-9 and TRBJ1-2, with 8 bases aligning to TRBD1. This CDR3 has 15 residues. Germline trimming cut 5 bases from V and 2 bases from J; bases unmatched to any gene: 7. Germline V CDR1 and CDR2: SEHNR, FQNEAQ (reference sequence). This CDR3 reads CASSPRTGTNYGYTF. In nucleotides, the CDR3 is TGTGCCAGCAGCCCCAGGACAGGGACCAACTATGGCTACACCTTC.

This sequence joins TRBV7-9 and TRBJ1-2; TRBD1 aligns across 8 bases. The V and J ends lost 5 bases and 7 bases, in that order; junction bases with no gene match: 9. CDR1 and CDR2 from the germline V gene are SEHNR and FQNEAQ (reference sequence). The CDR3 contains 14 residues. CDR3 in amino acids: CASSALTGAGGYTF. In nucleotides, the CDR3 is TGTGCCAGCAGCGCCCTGACAGGGGCAGGTGGCTACACCTTC.

This clone was counted only a few times. The chain joins TRBV5-1 to TRBJ1-2; no reliable D call. The V gene's germline CDR1 is SGHRS and CDR2 YFSETQ. The CDR3 consists of 15 residues. V lost 0 bases to trimming and J lost 4 bases, with 13 bases between them. Written as DNA, the CDR3 is TGCGCCAGCAGCTTGGGGTGGGGAAGATTCTATGGCTACACCTTC. Its translation is CASSLGWGRFYGYTF. Filled out from reference TRBV5-1 and TRBJ1-2, the complete variable domain reads KAGVTQTPRYLIKTRGQQVTLSCSPISGHRSVSWYQQTPGQGLQFLFEYFSETQRNKGNFPGRFSGRQFSNSRSEMNVSTLELGDSALYLCASSLGWGRFYGYTFGSGTRLTVV.

The chain employs TRBV7-2 and TRBJ2-3; 11 nucleotides match TRBD2. The length of the CDR3 is 15 residues. Germline loops: CDR1 SGHTA, CDR2 FQGNSA. The V and J ends lost 6 bases and 0 bases, in that order; junction bases with no gene match: 2. DNA of the CDR3: TGTGCCAGCAGTCTAGCGGGAGGTAGCACAGATACGCAGTATTTT. Its protein is CASSLAGGSTDTQYF.

CDR3 amino acids: CASSQVWGAYNEQFF. As DNA, the CDR3 is TGTGCCAGCAGCCAAGTTTGGGGCGCCTACAATGAGCAGTTCTTC. The chain has TRBV14 and TRBJ2-1; the D gene is possibly TRBD1 (5 bases). Between the trimmed V and J ends, which lost 1 base and 2 bases, there was a span of 9 bases. This CDR3 region has 15 residues. CDR1 is SGHDN and CDR2 is FVKESK in the germline V gene.

V and J are TRBV11-2 and TRBJ1-2; D might be TRBD1 (5 bases). This CDR3 region has 14 residues. Germline CDR1 SGHAT, CDR2 FQNNGV. V was pared by 4 bases and J by 8 bases, with 17 bases between. The CDR3 coding sequence is TGTGCCAGCAGCTCCTTGAAGAAGGGGATGGGCTACACCTTC. This encodes CASSSLKKGMGYTF.

The J gene is TRBJ1-1, the V gene TRBV7-2; D gene unclear. Germline V gene sequence: CDR1 SGHTA, CDR2 FQGNSA. Trimming removed 6 bases at V and 10 bases at J, with 18 bases between. The CDR3 spans 13 residues. CDR3: CASSPRVAMGAFF. In DNA form, the CDR3 reads TGTGCCAGCAGTCCTAGGGTGGCAATGGGAGCTTTCTTT.

This sequence joins TRBV29-1 and TRBJ1-2; 10 bases are a match to TRBD1. Germline CDR1 is SQVTM and CDR2 is ANQGSEA. The CDR3 runs 13 residues. V was clipped by 4 bases and J by 8 bases; unmatched bases: 7. CDR3 residues: CSVGDRGPSGYTF. The CDR3 DNA sequence: TGCAGCGTTGGGGACAGGGGCCCTTCGGGCTACACCTTC.

The chain is built from TRBV6-5 and TRBJ1-1; D uncertain. V lost 7 bases, J lost 1 base, and 16 bases lay in between. CDR1 and CDR2 from the germline V gene are MNHEY and SVGAGI. This CDR3 is built from 15 residues. The CDR3 protein is CASTSGPYGNTEAFF. The CDR3 DNA is TGTGCCAGCACCTCAGGACCCTACGGGAACACTGAAGCTTTCTTT.

The chain recombines TRBV4-1 with TRBJ1-2; a weak D match, TRBD1 (5 bases). The CDR3 is made up of 14 amino acids. The ends were cut back, 0 bases at V and 5 bases at J, with 10 bases in the middle. In germline, CDR1 is MGHRA, CDR2 YSYEKL. CDR3 DNA: TGCGCCAGCAGCCAAGATTGGGGGGGTTATGGCTACACCTTC. Residues: CASSQDWGGYGYTF.

The sample holds a few counts of this clone. The V and J genes are TRBV19 and TRBJ1-5, with D hard to call. V lost 6 bases and J lost 15, with 15 bases in between. Germline V gene lookup returns CDR1 LNHDA and CDR2 SQIVND (reference sequence). The CDR3 consists of 11 residues. The CDR3 nucleotides are TGTGCCAGTAGAGGAATTGGGCCGTTGCATTTT. Protein sequence: CASRGIGPLHF.

The chain is built from TRBV15 and TRBJ2-2; D not resolved. Germline lookup yields CDR1 LNHNV and CDR2 YYDKDF (reference sequence). Trimming removed 2 bases at V and 2 bases at J, with 6 bases between. This CDR3 spans 14 amino acids. CDR3 in DNA: TGTGCCACCAGCAGACCAGGAAACACCGGGGAGCTGTTTTTT. The encoded protein is CATSRPGNTGELFF.

V and J are TRBV6-8 and TRBJ2-3; D call uncertain. Looked up from germline, CDR1 is MNHGY and CDR2 is SAAAGT. CDR3 size: 13 residues. The germline V and J ends were trimmed by 2 bases and 7 bases, with 10 bases remaining between them. Here the CDR3 DNA reads TGTGCCAGCAGTTACCCGTGTGATAATACGCAGTATTTT. Translation: CASSYPCDNTQYF.

The gene calls are TRBV6-5 and TRBJ1-6; D unclear. This CDR3 comprises 16 residues. Germline V CDR1 and CDR2: MNHEY, SVGAGI. V lost 0 bases and J lost 8, with 14 bases in between. CDR3 residues: CASSYSASGFDSPLHF. The CDR3 DNA is TGTGCCAGCAGTTACTCCGCGTCCGGATTCGATTCACCCCTCCACTTT.

The chain couples TRBV18 to TRBJ1-2, with D unresolved. V lost 2 bases to trimming and J lost 4 bases, with 14 bases between them. This CDR3 has 15 amino acids. From germline, CDR1 is KGHSH and CDR2 LQKENI. CDR3 DNA sequence: TGTGCCAGCTCACCAGGTGGGATCTCGCCCTATGGCTACACCTTC. Its protein product is CASSPGGISPYGYTF.